These 26 T cell receptor beta chains came from one sample sequenced in a study of T cells in Graves' hyperthyroidism and ophthalmopathy. What was amplified from RNA transcripts were TCR beta CDR3 regions. During a first-round RT-PCR of the TCR CDR3, the HTBI primer set was used. TCRdb reprocessed the multiplex PCR reads via MiXCR and lists one record per CDR3 protein. The table has more than 300,000 distinct CDR3 sequences, less than 20% seen once. The specimen sequenced was blood. These receptors came from a man aged 18 to 30 with Graves' ophthalmopathy.

The sample holds many counts of this clonotype. The rearrangement links TRBV28 to TRBJ2-3, with D maybe TRBD2 (5 bases). V was shortened by 4 bases and J by 3 bases, with 17 bases between the two germline ends. CDR1 is MDHEN, CDR2 SYDVKM, per germline. The CDR3 contains 16 residues. CDR3 DNA sequence: TGTGCCAGCAGTTCCCCCGACTACCTGGGAACAGATACGCAGTATTTT. Its protein is CASSSPDYLGTDTQYF.

Many counts were recorded for this clonotype. The rearrangement joins TRBV7-9 to TRBJ2-7; TRBD1 or TRBD2 may be the D gene (5 bases each). Germline V lookup: CDR1 SEHNR, CDR2 FQNEAQ (reference sequence). The ends were cut back, 2 bases at V and 3 bases at J, with 20 bases in the middle. CDR3 length: 17 amino acids. The DNA for the CDR3 is TGTGCCAGCAGCTTATGGCAGGGCGGGCTTCACGACTACGAGCAGTACTTC. Its translation is CASSLWQGGLHDYEQYF.

The chain links TRBV9 to TRBJ2-2; 9 bases align to TRBD2. Trimming took 7 bases from V and 3 from J; bases not matched to a gene: 10. Germline V gene lookup returns CDR1 SGDLS and CDR2 YYNGEE. The length of the CDR3 is 16 residues. The CDR3 DNA reads as TGTGCCAGCGCCTTTTATGCGGGAGGGGACACCGGGGAGCTGTTTTTT. Translated, it gives CASAFYAGGDTGELFF.

This clonotype was seen only a few times. V usage is TRBV10-2 and J usage is TRBJ2-1; TRBD2 aligns across 7 bases. The CDR3 has 16 amino acids. CDR1 and CDR2 (germline): WSHSY, SAAADI. With V trimmed by 0 bases and J by 4 bases, 6 bases remained unmatched. The CDR3: CASSESGGGPYNEQFF. The CDR3 nucleotides are TGCGCCAGCAGTGAGTCGGGCGGGGGACCTTACAATGAGCAGTTCTTC.

About this clonotype itself: Sequence at one end of the junction differs from germline and may be a read error. The chain has TRBV28 and TRBJ2-6, with 7 bases fitting TRBD1. This CDR3 is built from 19 residues. Per the germline V gene, CDR1 is MDHEN and CDR2 is SYDVKM. CDR3: CASSRYSQTGSSGANVLTF. In nucleotides, the CDR3 is TGTGCCAGCAGTCGATACAGTCAGACAGGGTCCTCTGGGGCCAACGTTCTGACTTTC.

This clonotype was seen many times. The rearrangement joins TRBV5-1 to TRBJ2-1; 7 nucleotides match TRBD1. This CDR3 is 15 amino acids long. Germline CDR1 and CDR2: SGHRS and YFSETQ. With V trimmed by 0 bases and J by 2 bases, 2 bases remained unmatched. The DNA of the CDR3 is TGCGCCAGCAGCTTGGAGGGACAGCCCTACAATGAGCAGTTCTTC. Residues: CASSLEGQPYNEQFF.

This clonotype was seen a few times. The chain recombines TRBV6-5 with TRBJ1-2, with D perhaps TRBD1 (5 bases). Between the trimmed V and J ends, which lost 0 bases and 8 bases, there was a span of 10 bases. Germline V lookup: CDR1 MNHEY, CDR2 SVGAGI. This CDR3 comprises 13 residues. The chain's CDR3 is CASSYSAREGYTF. The CDR3 DNA is TGTGCCAGCAGTTACTCGGCCAGGGAAGGCTACACCTTC.

This clonotype was counted many times. The chain joins TRBV3-1 to TRBJ2-5; no definite D call. Trimming took 1 base from V and 5 from J, leaving 8 bases between them. Germline V gene lookup returns CDR1 LGHDT and CDR2 YNNKEL (reference sequence). The CDR3 extends over 13 amino acids. The CDR3 protein is CASSQGLGETQYF. The CDR3 DNA reads as TGTGCCAGCAGCCAAGGGTTAGGGGAGACCCAGTACTTC.

In its sample, this clonotype was seen many times. The chain joins TRBV5-1 to TRBJ1-2, with TRBD1 matching over 7 bases. There are 14 residues in the CDR3. Germline lookup yields CDR1 SGHRS and CDR2 YFSETQ. The J segment lost 7 bases and the V segment lost 7 bases, leaving 13 bases of the junction unmatched. The CDR3 bases are TGCGCCAGCTACACACCGGGACAGTCGTCTGGCTACACCTTC. This gives the protein CASYTPGQSSGYTF. Full variable domain (remainder filled in from reference TRBV5-1 and TRBJ1-2): KAGVTQTPRYLIKTRGQQVTLSCSPISGHRSVSWYQQTPGQGLQFLFEYFSETQRNKGNFPGRFSGRQFSNSRSEMNVSTLELGDSALYLCASYTPGQSSGYTFGSGTRLTVV.

The chain links TRBV9 to TRBJ2-2, with a weak D call TRBD1 (5 bases). The CDR3 has 15 residues. Trimming cost V 6 bases and J 0 bases, with 12 bases left between them. Germline CDR1 SGDLS, CDR2 YYNGEE. This CDR3 reads CASNLSDTNTGELFF. CDR3 in DNA: TGTGCCAGCAATCTTTCGGACACGAACACCGGGGAGCTGTTTTTT.

This rearrangement joins TRBV24-1 to TRBJ2-3; D perhaps matches TRBD2 (6 bases). V shed 5 bases and J shed 2 bases, with 10 bases lying between them. The CDR3 has 14 amino acids. CDR1 KGHDR and CDR2 SFDVKD come from the germline V gene. CDR3 bases: TGTGCCACCAGTGGGAGGGTATTCACAGATACGCAGTATTTT. Amino acid sequence: CATSGRVFTDTQYF.

This rearrangement joins TRBV6-2 or TRBV6-3 to TRBJ2-6; tentative D call: TRBD2 (6 bases). Per the germline V gene, CDR1 is MNHEY and CDR2 is SVGEGT. V lost 6 bases to trimming and J lost 4 bases, with 13 bases between them. This CDR3 has 15 residues. CDR3 in DNA: TGTGCCAGCAGATCTGGAGGGGTGGGGGCCAACGTCCTGACTTTC. It encodes CASRSGGVGANVLTF.

This chain uses TRBV15 with TRBJ2-7, with 10 bases aligning to TRBD1. J lost 4 bases, V lost 2 bases, and 8 bases had no gene match. The CDR3 is made up of 16 amino acids. Germline CDR1 and CDR2: LNHNV and YYDKDF (reference sequence). The CDR3 sequence: CATSRTQGQGYYEQYF. CDR3 bases: TGTGCCACCAGCAGAACCCAGGGACAGGGGTATTACGAGCAGTACTTC.

This rearrangement joins TRBV3-1 to TRBJ1-5, with 8 bases aligning to TRBD1. The CDR3 runs to 15 residues. Trimming removed 1 base from V and 7 bases from J; junction bases left unmatched: 6. Looked up from germline, CDR1 is LGHDT and CDR2 is YNNKEL (reference sequence). This chain's CDR3 is CASSQGSGTGQPQHF. DNA of the CDR3: TGTGCCAGCAGCCAAGGGTCCGGGACAGGCCAGCCCCAGCATTTT.

The chain has TRBV10-3 and TRBJ2-7; 9 bases are shared with TRBD1. In germline, CDR1 is ENHRY, CDR2 SYGVKD. J lost 1 base, V lost 11 bases, and 3 bases had no gene match. The CDR3 spans 12 residues. The DNA for the CDR3 is TGTGCCTCAGGGACAGGGTCCTACGAGCAGTACTTC. This gives the protein CASGTGSYEQYF.

J is TRBJ1-2 and V is TRBV29-1; 7 nucleotides match TRBD1. This CDR3 spans 14 amino acids. V lost 6 bases, J lost 4 bases, and 11 bases stayed unmatched. The V gene's germline CDR1 is SQVTM and CDR2 ANQGSEA. CDR3 DNA: TGCAGCGTCTTACAGGGGTCAGAAGTCTATGGCTACACCTTC. Protein: CSVLQGSEVYGYTF.

This clonotype has only one observation. The chain couples TRBV28 to TRBJ2-2; D is ambiguous. Trimming removed 6 bases from V and 5 bases from J, with 13 bases in between. The CDR3 has 14 amino acids. Germline V gives CDR1 MDHEN, CDR2 SYDVKM. This chain's CDR3 is CASSSRGVTGELFF. As DNA, the CDR3 is TGTGCCAGCAGCTCCAGAGGCGTAACCGGGGAGCTGTTTTTT.

The genes are TRBV28 and TRBJ1-2, with 9 bases fitting TRBD1. With V trimmed by 11 bases and J by 1 base, 11 bases remained unmatched. The CDR3 consists of 15 residues. Germline V lookup: CDR1 MDHEN, CDR2 SYDVKM. The CDR3 nucleotides are TGTGCCTCGGAAGGACAGGGGATACTTAACTATGGCTACACCTTC. Its translation: CASEGQGILNYGYTF.

This clonotype was counted between two and nine times. The chain uses TRBV7-9 and TRBJ2-3; 8 bases are shared with TRBD2. Germline V gene sequence: CDR1 SEHNR, CDR2 FQNEAQ (reference sequence). Trimming removed 4 bases from V and 6 bases from J; junction bases left unmatched: 15. The CDR3 contains 17 residues. The CDR3 sequence: CASSSTSGLQPSDTQYF. CDR3 sequence (DNA): TGTGCCAGCAGCTCTACTAGCGGTCTCCAGCCAAGCGATACGCAGTATTTT.

The sample holds one count of this clonotype. A much larger clonotype is one base distant, so this may be a read error. The genes are TRBV9 and TRBJ2-7; TRBD1 might be the D (6 bases). V lost 0 bases, J lost 3 bases, and 10 bases lay in between. The CDR3 is 14 residues long. Germline loops: CDR1 SGDLS, CDR2 YYNGEE. This CDR3 is CASSVAGVGYEQYF. DNA for the CDR3: TGTGCCAGCAGCGTAGCAGGGGTGGGCTACGAGCAGTACTTC. Complete variable domain (other parts from reference TRBV9 and TRBJ2-7): DSGVTQTPKHLITATGQRVTLRCSPRSGDLSVYWYQQSLDQGLQFLIQYYNGEERAKGNILERFSAQQFPDLHSELNLSSLELGDSALYFCASSVAGVGYEQYFGPGTRLTVT.

The genes are TRBV6-1 and TRBJ1-5; no reliable D call. The germline V gene encodes CDR1 MNHNS and CDR2 SASEGT. V lost 6 bases and J lost 4, with 7 bases in between. CDR3 size: 12 residues. CDR3 coding DNA: TGTGCCAGCAGGCGACTGAATCAGCCCCAGCATTTT. Its protein product is CASRRLNQPQHF.

The chain recombines TRBV24-1 with TRBJ2-5; D unresolved. CDR3 length: 17 amino acids. The V end lost 4 bases, the J end lost 5 bases, and 22 bases lay between the germline ends. Germline CDR1 reads KGHDR; CDR2 reads SFDVKD. CDR3 nucleotide sequence: TGTGCCACCAGTGAACCGTCGACCGGGTCCAAAGGGGAGACCCAGTACTTC. It yields the protein CATSEPSTGSKGETQYF.

A few counts support this clonotype. J is TRBJ1-2 and V is TRBV6-1; D gene unclear. Germline assignment: CDR1 MNHNS and CDR2 SASEGT. The CDR3 has 15 amino acids. The V end lost 2 bases, the J end lost 2 bases, and 12 bases lay between the germline ends. The CDR3 sequence: CASSENGLSNYGYTF. Written as DNA, the CDR3 is TGTGCCAGCAGTGAAAATGGTTTGTCCAACTATGGCTACACCTTC.

Many counts were recorded for this clonotype. This sequence joins TRBV6-1 and TRBJ1-1; 12 bases match TRBD1. CDR1 is MNHNS and CDR2 is SASEGT in the germline V gene. With V trimmed by 6 bases and J by 5 bases, 13 bases remained unmatched. The CDR3 has 17 residues. DNA for the CDR3: TGTGCCAGCAGGTACGCTGGGGACAGGGGGCTGAGGACTGAAGCTTTCTTT. It codes for CASRYAGDRGLRTEAFF.

The rearrangement links TRBV29-1 to TRBJ1-1; D remains ambiguous. The CDR3 runs 13 residues. The germline gives CDR1 SQVTM, CDR2 ANQGSEA. Trimming took off 5 bases at V and 5 bases at J, with 15 bases between the two ends. The CDR3 here is CSVLGWVDTEAFF. In DNA form, the CDR3 reads TGCAGCGTTCTCGGCTGGGTTGATACTGAAGCTTTCTTT.

In its sample, this clonotype was seen once. The chain couples TRBV6-1 to TRBJ1-2; TRBD1 might be the D (5 bases). The germline V gene encodes CDR1 MNHNS and CDR2 SASEGT. V dropped 2 bases and J dropped 5 bases, with 15 bases sitting between them. The CDR3 has 15 amino acids. CDR3 region: CASSERVGGTYGYTF. The CDR3 bases are TGTGCCAGCAGTGAAAGGGTCGGGGGGACGTATGGCTACACCTTC.